Listed below are T cell receptor beta chains from one sample, sequenced in a study of blood T cell repertoires in COVID-19. Produced via immunoSEQ multiplex PCR; TCRdb's table is partial and in-frame only. The sample has about 250,000 clones, approximately 84% seen once; the top ten hold about 14%. Material for sequencing was PBMCs or T cells enriched from blood (not recorded which). The receptor set was obtained from a man aged 18 to 30 who had recovered from COVID-19. CDR3s include the opening cysteine and the closing phenylalanine or tryptophan. The D gene is left open where the match is weak. The size field is filled for only some rows; it gives once, few, many or a size class.

d_call,clone_size,j_call,v_call,cdr3_nt,cdr3_aa
-,-,TRBJ2-5,TRBV9,TGTGCCAGCAGCGGAAGGGCGGGGGAGACCCAGTACTTC,CASSGRAGETQYF
-,-,TRBJ2-3,TRBV5-4,TGTGCCAGCAGCTTCTCTAGCACAGATACGCAGTATTTT,CASSFSSTDTQYF
TRBD2,-,TRBJ2-2,TRBV7-9,TGTGCCAGCAGCTCTGGACTAGCGGACGACACCGGGGAGCTGTTTTTT,CASSSGLADDTGELFF
TRBD1,-,TRBJ1-6,TRBV19,TGTGCCAGTAGTTGGGGACAGGGTACTTCACCCCTCCACTTT,CASSWGQGTSPLHF
-,-,TRBJ1-2,TRBV10-3,TGTGCCATCAGTGTCCCAGGGGTCAGTGGCTACACCTTC,CAISVPGVSGYTF
-,-,TRBJ2-2,TRBV7-9,TGTGCCAGCAGCCTGAGCGTGTCGGCCGGGGAGCTGTTTTTT,CASSLSVSAGELFF
TRBD1,few,TRBJ2-5,TRBV9,TGTGCCAGCAGCGTAGACAGGGGGTGGGAGACCCAGTACTTC,CASSVDRGWETQYF
TRBD1,-,TRBJ1-2,TRBV3-1/TRBV3-2,TGTGCCAGCAGCCCCTACAGGGGAGGCTATGGCTACACCTTC,CASSPYRGGYGYTF
-,-,TRBJ2-2,TRBV5-1,TGCGCCAGCAGCTTGGCCGGGAACACCGGGGAGCTGTTTTTT,CASSLAGNTGELFF
-,-,TRBJ1-5,TRBV6-4,TGTGCCAGCAGTCAACAGGGAGTTCGCAATCAGCCCCAGCATTTT,CASSQQGVRNQPQHF
TRBD2,-,TRBJ2-1,TRBV7-2,TGTGCCAGCAGCCCCGGGGCTAGCGGGAACTCCTACAATGAGCAGTTCTTC,CASSPGASGNSYNEQFF
-,-,TRBJ1-4,TRBV4-1,TGCGCCAGCAGCCAACGTGACAGAGAAAATGAAAAACTGTTTTTT,CASSQRDRENEKLFF
TRBD1,-,TRBJ1-1,TRBV5-1,TGCGCCAGCAGTCCCACAGGGGCGGTTAGCACTGAAGCTTTCTTT,CASSPTGAVSTEAFF
TRBD1,-,TRBJ1-2,TRBV5-6,TGTGCCAGCAGCCGGACAGGGTATGAGGGCTACACCTTC,CASSRTGYEGYTF
-,-,TRBJ2-1,TRBV19,TGTGCCAGTAGTATAGGGGAGCGGTATTTATACAATGAGCAGTTCTTC,CASSIGERYLYNEQFF
TRBD2,-,TRBJ2-1,TRBV6-5,TGTGCCAGCAGTCTGACGGGACTAGACTACAATGAGCAGTTCTTC,CASSLTGLDYNEQFF
TRBD1,-,TRBJ1-1,TRBV25-1,TGTGCCAGCAGGGGGGACAGGGGGGATACTGAAGCTTTCTTT,CASRGDRGDTEAFF
TRBD1,-,TRBJ1-2,TRBV23-1,TGCGCCGTTGAAGACAGGGATTTTGGTGGCTACACCTTC,CAVEDRDFGGYTF
-,-,TRBJ1-1,TRBV6-6,TGTGCCAGCAGTCGCGAATACGGACAGTCCGAGGACACTGAAGCTTTCTTT,CASSREYGQSEDTEAFF
-,-,TRBJ1-2,TRBV14,TGTGCCAGCAGCCAGTACCGGGACACGGATGGCTACACCTTC,CASSQYRDTDGYTF
-,-,TRBJ2-7,TRBV18,TGTGCCAGCTCACCAGCCAGCTCCTACGAGCAGTACTTC,CASSPASSYEQYF
TRBD1,-,TRBJ1-2,TRBV7-9,TGTGCCAGCAGCTTGGACCGGGACAGGGTGAACTATGGCTACACCTTC,CASSLDRDRVNYGYTF
-,-,TRBJ2-7,TRBV4-2,TGTGCCAGCAGCCAAGATTTAGTCAGGACCTACGAGCAGTACTTC,CASSQDLVRTYEQYF
TRBD1,-,TRBJ1-1,TRBV27,TGTGCCAGCAGTCTCGGGACAGGCGGGAAGACTGAAGCTTTCTTT,CASSLGTGGKTEAFF
TRBD1,-,TRBJ2-3,TRBV28,TGTGCCAGCAGTTTACCGGGACAGGGGTCCACAGATACGCAGTATTTT,CASSLPGQGSTDTQYF
-,-,TRBJ1-4,TRBV19,TGTGCCAGTAGTATAGTCGGGACAAGTAATGAAAAACTGTTTTTT,CASSIVGTSNEKLFF
-,-,TRBJ1-4,TRBV27,TGTGCCAGCAGTTTGTCGACCGGATCAGGCGAAAAACTGTTTTTT,CASSLSTGSGEKLFF
TRBD2,-,TRBJ2-5,TRBV5-1,TGCGCCAGCAGCTTGGCGACTAGCGTCGGGGAGACCCAGTACTTC,CASSLATSVGETQYF
TRBD1,-,TRBJ2-7,TRBV7-9,TGTGCCAGCAGCCAGATTCGACAGGGCGAGCAGTACTTC,CASSQIRQGEQYF
-,-,TRBJ2-1,TRBV2,TGTGCCAGCAGTGAAGTCAGGGGTAATGAGCAGTTCTTC,CASSEVRGNEQFF
TRBD1,-,TRBJ2-2,TRBV11-2,TGTGCCAGCAGCCCACAGGGGTATGGCACCGGGGAGCTGTTTTTT,CASSPQGYGTGELFF